This T cell receptor beta chain was sequenced in a study of identical twins. Only healthy Caucasians were enrolled as donors. Whole-study findings and limits: Researchers reported weaker excess twin sharing in beta out-of-frame sequences. Models predicted less out-of-frame TCR alpha sharing in monozygotic twins than was found.

A universal primer binding site was introduced by template switching. The final cDNA contained unique molecular identifiers. TCRdb re-derived calls from the 5' RACE reads in MiXCR, one entry per CDR3 protein. The top ten clones hold about 0.27% of a sample with about 1.7 million distinct CDR3 sequences, about 32% of them seen once. This CDR3 comprises 15 residues. Germline V gene sequence: CDR1 SQVTM, CDR2 ANQGSEA. V was trimmed by 0 bases and J by 1 base, leaving 12 bases between them. Comments on this clonotype: Its matching antigen is unknown.

The chain employs TRBV29-1 and TRBJ1-1; D is unresolved. Specimen: cord blood. The TCR originated in a newborn girl in good health. CDR3 in amino acids: CSVEDRWGRNTEAFF. CDR3 coding DNA: TGCAGCGTTGAAGATCGGTGGGGAAGGAACACTGAAGCTTTCTTT.